These T cell receptor beta chains were read from a single sample in a study of OX40 agonist ivuxolimab in advanced cancers. Libraries were prepared by immunoSEQ multiplex PCR; TCRdb keeps only in-frame clonotypes and omits some of them. The sample includes tens of thousands of clones, 85% to 95% seen only once; the top ten take 0.55% to 0.7%. Sequencing used CD4+ or CD8+ T cells sorted from blood, obtained in a trial of the OX40 agonist ivuxolimab. These TCRs come from an adult with an advanced solid tumor such as melanoma, head and neck, liver or kidney cancer. Each CDR3 is given with its conserved first and last residue. The D gene is left open where the match is weak.

TGTGCCAGCAGTTACTCTGGGACAGGGACGGCTGAAGCTTTCTTT	CASSYSGTGTAEAFF	TRBV6-5	TRBJ1-1	TRBD1
TGTGCCAGCGCTCCCAACGGACGAAATGGGGAGCTGTTTTTT	CASAPNGRNGELFF	TRBV7-3	TRBJ2-2	.
TGTGCCAGCAGTTACAGGCCCGGGCCTAACTATGGCTACACCTTC	CASSYRPGPNYGYTF	TRBV6-5	TRBJ1-2	.
TGTGCCAGCAGCTTGAGCATGAACACTGAAGCTTTCTTT	CASSLSMNTEAFF	TRBV11-3	TRBJ1-1	.
TGTGCCAGTAGCGACGGTCTCTGGGGAAACATTCAGTACTTC	CASSDGLWGNIQYF	TRBV19	TRBJ2-4	.
TGCGCCAGCAGCCCGACGGGGACTAGGTATTACGAGCAGTACTTC	CASSPTGTRYYEQYF	TRBV4-3	TRBJ2-7	TRBD2
TGTGCCAGCTCGAAGGACAGTGGTCAGTACTTC	CASSKDSGQYF	TRBV18	TRBJ2-4	.
TGTGCCAGCAGCCGAACCCAGGACAGGCTGAACACTGAAGCTTTCTTT	CASSRTQDRLNTEAFF	TRBV5-6	TRBJ1-1	TRBD1
TGTGCCAGTAGTTTAAGACCGAGGAACACTGAAGCTTTCTTT	CASSLRPRNTEAFF	TRBV19	TRBJ1-1	.
TGTGCCAGCAGCTTGGCTAGCCACAGAGGTGAGCAGTTCTTC	CASSLASHRGEQFF	TRBV7-8	TRBJ2-1	.
TGTGCCAGCAGTTCTTACAACGCTCAGCCCCAGCATTTT	CASSSYNAQPQHF	TRBV6-6	TRBJ1-5	.